This TCR beta chain was sequenced in a study of regulatory T cells in long-lasting Graves disease. Arm-PCR with iRepertoire HTBI primers amplified the CDR3 regions for these TCR beta libraries. MiXCR, run by TCRdb on the multiplex PCR reads, gives a single entry per CDR3 protein. Found here are some 440,000 distinct CDR3 sequences, about a fifth of them singletons; the top ten hold 7.8%. Time point reported: persistent/refractory GD, antithyroid drugs over 5 years with positive TRAb. PBMCs provided the RNA from which the TCR library was made. V gave up 4 bases and J gave up 6 bases, with 4 bases separating them. The CDR3 loop spans 12 amino acids. From germline, CDR1 is MDHEN and CDR2 SYDVKM. Study-level results: Segments TRBV28, TRBJ1-2 and TRBJ2-5 showed preferential usage in persistent disease. Patients with persistent disease shared fewer than 3,500 public clonotypes, outpacing the approximately 950 shared by new patients.

This clonotype came up many times. Its specificity is not known. This chain connects TRBV28 to TRBJ2-6; D gene unclear. The material sequenced was peripheral blood mononuclear cells (PBMCs), taken when the disease was refractory, from a patient treated with antithyroid drugs. The sequence came from a female donor with Graves disease. The CDR3 coding sequence is TGTGCCAGCAGTTCAGAGGCCAACGTCCTGACTTTC. This gives the protein CASSSEANVLTF.